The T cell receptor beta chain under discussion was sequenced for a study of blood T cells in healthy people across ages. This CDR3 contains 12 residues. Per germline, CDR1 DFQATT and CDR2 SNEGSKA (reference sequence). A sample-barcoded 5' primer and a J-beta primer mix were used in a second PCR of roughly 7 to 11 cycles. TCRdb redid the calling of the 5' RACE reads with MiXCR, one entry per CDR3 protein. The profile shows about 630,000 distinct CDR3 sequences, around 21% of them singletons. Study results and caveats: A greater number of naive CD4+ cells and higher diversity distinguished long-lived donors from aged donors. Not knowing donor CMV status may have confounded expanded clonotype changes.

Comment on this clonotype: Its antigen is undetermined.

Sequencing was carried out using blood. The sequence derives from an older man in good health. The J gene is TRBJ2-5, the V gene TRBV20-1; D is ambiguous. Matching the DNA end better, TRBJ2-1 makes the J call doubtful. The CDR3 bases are TGCAGTGCTACCGACCAGTACAATGAGCAGTTCTTC. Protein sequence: CSATDQYNEQFF.